This T cell receptor beta chain emerged from a study of PD-1 blockade in mismatch repair-deficient tumors (dated by TCRdb to about 2017). Looking at the study overall: Between late 2013 and late 2016, 86 consecutive patients with about a dozen mismatch repair-deficient cancer types, all previously treated and progressing, were enrolled in the trial. Tumor-associated T cell clones were tracked in the peripheral blood of patients responding to PD-1 blockade by deep sequencing of TCR CDR3 regions.

Library preparation was by the immunoSEQ multiplex PCR assay. TCRdb's version of the immuneACCESS table is confined to in-frame rearrangements and falls short of the full clone set. An unresolved V gene accounts for under half of the shortfall where checked; the remainder is of unknown origin. Across this sample there are around 68,000 clones, with around 73% seen only once. 4.5% to 6.5% of the sample is held by the ten biggest clonotypes. Details on this clone: Its specific antigen is unknown. Nothing much larger sits one base from this clone, and base qualities are not available.

For every enrolled patient, mismatch repair deficiency was confirmed by either polymerase chain reaction or immunohistochemistry. A few patients who responded to pembrolizumab therapy underwent TCR sequencing. In the phase II trial, pembrolizumab PD-1 blockade was tested prospectively in advanced mismatch repair-deficient cancers, no matter which tissue of origin the cancers came from. Serial peripheral blood T cell samples were collected before and at multiple times after starting PD-1 blockade. Blood sampling times were expressed in weeks after the first pembrolizumab dose. The paper's findings and limits, for the study overall: Rapid expansion after pembrolizumab followed by contraction, generally before radiologic responses, was shown by tumor-resident clones, which were often undetectable in blood before treatment.

The germline V gene yields SGHDT for CDR1 and YYEEEE for CDR2. Reading from cysteine to phenylalanine, the CDR3 counts 13 amino acids. Just CDR3 DNA is preserved here, 39 bases in frame from base 1. V was cut back by 1 base and J by 3 bases, leaving a gap of 4 bases between them. This clonotype was obtained from an adult with mismatch repair-deficient cancer. The sequence links TRBV5-6 to TRBJ2-2, with no confidently assigned D gene. This material consisted of peripheral blood, taken 2 weeks after starting pembrolizumab. The nucleotides are TGTGCCAGCAGCTTGACAGACACCGGGGAGCTGTTTTTT. Translated, this is CASSLTDTGELFF.